This TCR beta chain emerged from a study of T cell responses to AZD1222 COVID-19 vaccine. The CDR3 loop spans 14 amino acids. Germline V gene sequence: CDR1 LGHNA, CDR2 YNFKEQ. Trimming removed 4 bases from V and 1 base from J, with 8 bases in between. Sequencing used immunoSEQ multiplex PCR; TCRdb keeps in-frame clones, though not all of them. The sample lists approximately 110,000 clones, roughly 87% occurring once. The source was peripheral blood, collected on day 0 of AZD1222 vaccination. The chain joins TRBV4-2 to TRBJ1-3; D is perhaps TRBD1 (5 bases). This clonotype was obtained from an adult in good health. The CDR3 reads CASSRRTSGNTIYF. For the CDR3, the DNA is TGTGCCAGCAGCCGACGGACATCTGGAAACACCATATATTTT.